The subject of this entry is one T cell receptor beta chain. After removal of 6 bases from V and 2 bases from J, the junction contained 6 bases not matched to a gene. The CDR3 consists of 15 residues. Germline V gene lookup returns CDR1 MNHNS and CDR2 SASEGT. This table comes from immunoSEQ multiplex PCR, and its TCRdb copy is limited to in-frame clones, with some not included. The table lists more than 15,000 clones, around 92% of them singletons. Time point meaning: newly diagnosed, previously untreated cHL patient sample. CD4+ T cells were purified from thawed PBMCs by negative selection. This specimen comes from a study of PD-1 blockade in classical Hodgkin lymphoma.

The source material was CD4+ T cells from blood. The clonotype originates from a human donor with classical Hodgkin lymphoma. V usage is TRBV6-1 and J usage is TRBJ1-4, with 7 bases aligning to TRBD1. CDR3 in amino acids: CASRQRGLTNEKLFF. CDR3 nucleotides: TGTGCCAGCAGACAGAGGGGGCTCACTAATGAAAAACTGTTTTTT.